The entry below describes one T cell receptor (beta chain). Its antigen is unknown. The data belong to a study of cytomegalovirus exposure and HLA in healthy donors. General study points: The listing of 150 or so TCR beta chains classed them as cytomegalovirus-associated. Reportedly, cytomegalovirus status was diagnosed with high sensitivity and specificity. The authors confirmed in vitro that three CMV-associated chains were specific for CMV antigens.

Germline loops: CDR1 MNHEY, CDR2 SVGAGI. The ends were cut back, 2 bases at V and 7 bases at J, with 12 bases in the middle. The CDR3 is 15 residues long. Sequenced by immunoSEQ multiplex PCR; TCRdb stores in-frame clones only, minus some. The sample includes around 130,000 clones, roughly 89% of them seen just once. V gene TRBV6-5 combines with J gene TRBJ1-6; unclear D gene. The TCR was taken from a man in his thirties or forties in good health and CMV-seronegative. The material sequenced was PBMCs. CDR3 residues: CASSYGRRENSPLHF. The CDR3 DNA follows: TGTGCCAGCAGTTACGGGAGACGGGAAAATTCACCCCTCCACTTT.